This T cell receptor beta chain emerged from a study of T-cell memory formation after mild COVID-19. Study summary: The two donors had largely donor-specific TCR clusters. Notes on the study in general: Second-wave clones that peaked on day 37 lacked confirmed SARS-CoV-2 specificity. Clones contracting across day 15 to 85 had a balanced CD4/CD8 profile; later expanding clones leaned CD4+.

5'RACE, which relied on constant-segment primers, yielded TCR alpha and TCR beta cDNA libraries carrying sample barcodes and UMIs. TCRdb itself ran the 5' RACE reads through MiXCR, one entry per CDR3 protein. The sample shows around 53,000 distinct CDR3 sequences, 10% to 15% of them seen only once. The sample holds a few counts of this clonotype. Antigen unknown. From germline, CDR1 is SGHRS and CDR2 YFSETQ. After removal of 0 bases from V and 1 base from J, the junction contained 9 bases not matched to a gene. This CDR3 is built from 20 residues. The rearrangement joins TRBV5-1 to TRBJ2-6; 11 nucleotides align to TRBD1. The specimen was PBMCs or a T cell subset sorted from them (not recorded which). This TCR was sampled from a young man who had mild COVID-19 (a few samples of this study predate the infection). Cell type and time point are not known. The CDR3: CASSLEGQGARWSGANVLTF. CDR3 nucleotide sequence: TGCGCCAGCAGCTTGGAAGGACAGGGGGCGCGGTGGTCTGGGGCCAACGTCCTGACTTTC.